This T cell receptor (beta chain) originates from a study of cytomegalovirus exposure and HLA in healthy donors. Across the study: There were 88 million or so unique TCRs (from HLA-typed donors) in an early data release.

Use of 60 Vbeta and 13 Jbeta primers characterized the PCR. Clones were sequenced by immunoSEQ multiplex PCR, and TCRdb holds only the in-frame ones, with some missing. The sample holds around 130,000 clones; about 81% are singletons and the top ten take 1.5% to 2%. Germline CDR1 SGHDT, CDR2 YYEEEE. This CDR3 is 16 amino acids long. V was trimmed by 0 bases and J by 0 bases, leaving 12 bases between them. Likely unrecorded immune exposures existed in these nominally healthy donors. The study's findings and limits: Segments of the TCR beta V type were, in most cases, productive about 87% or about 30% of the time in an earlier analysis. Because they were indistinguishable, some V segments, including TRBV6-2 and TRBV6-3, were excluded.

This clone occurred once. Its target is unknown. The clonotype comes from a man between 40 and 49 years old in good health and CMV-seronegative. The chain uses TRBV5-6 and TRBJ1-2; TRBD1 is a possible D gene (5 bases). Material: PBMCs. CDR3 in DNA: TGTGCCAGCAGCTTGGGTCAGGGCTTCGCTAACTATGGCTACACCTTC. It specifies CASSLGQGFANYGYTF.